The clone carrying this T cell receptor beta chain showed up many times. The antigen is not known. The CDR3 is made up of 15 amino acids. CDR1 and CDR2 (germline): SGDLS, YYNGEE. Trimming cost V 5 bases and J 5 bases; bases outside gene matches: 3. TCRdb ran MiXCR on the 5' RACE reads and lists one entry per CDR3 protein. The sample gives over 700,000 distinct CDR3 sequences, around 20% of which show up once; about 20% is in the top ten. The data originate from a study of CD8 T cells in ankylosing spondylitis. Regarding the study as a whole: Among TCR beta sequences, a motif of roughly 8 highly homologous variants appeared characteristic of ankylosing spondylitis blood. Disease-linked clones proved CD8+ and comparatively uncommon in peripheral blood.

The receptor comes from a male donor with ankylosing spondylitis. The rearrangement links TRBV9 to TRBJ2-3; 15 nucleotides align to TRBD2. Sequencing was done on a sample of blood, either unsorted or a sorted T cell fraction (not recorded which). CDR3 loop: CASSVGLAGGDTQYF. Here the CDR3 DNA reads TGTGCCAGCAGTGTGGGACTAGCGGGAGGAGATACGCAGTATTTT.